This is a list of T cell receptor beta chains from one sample in a study of T-cell memory formation after mild COVID-19. TCRdb called the 5' RACE reads again in MiXCR, with one record for every CDR3 protein. The table has a few hundred thousand distinct CDR3 sequences, roughly 22% seen once. The sample comprised PBMCs or a T cell subset sorted from them (not recorded which). These receptor sequences come from an adult woman who had mild COVID-19 (a few samples of this study predate the infection). Cell type and time point are not known. Each CDR3 is given with its conserved first and last residue. A D gene is named only where the DNA matches it firmly. Clone sizes are given selectively: once, few, many, or a class where the clone is expanded.

V	size	D	J	CDR3	DNA
TRBV5-1	NA	NA	TRBJ1-1	CASSINLQGNTEAFF	TGCGCCAGCAGCATAAATCTGCAGGGGAACACTGAAGCTTTCTTT
TRBV24-1	few	NA	TRBJ2-4	CATSDSASGDIQYF	TGTGCCACCAGCGATTCGGCGTCCGGGGACATTCAGTACTTC
TRBV5-1	NA	NA	TRBJ2-1	CASRTGSGYNEQFF	TGCGCCAGCAGAACAGGGAGCGGCTACAATGAGCAGTTCTTC
TRBV11-1	NA	TRBD1	TRBJ1-4	CASSPMGQPNEKLFF	TGTGCCAGCAGCCCAATGGGACAGCCAAATGAAAAACTGTTTTTT
TRBV12-3/TRBV12-4	NA	TRBD1	TRBJ1-3	CASSTGTGISGNTIYF	TGTGCCAGCAGCACCGGGACAGGGATCTCTGGAAACACCATATATTTT
TRBV5-4	NA	NA	TRBJ2-7	CASSRDNDYEQYF	TGTGCCAGCAGCCGGGACAACGACTACGAGCAGTACTTC
TRBV7-6	few	NA	TRBJ2-7	CASSQSTSSYEQYF	TGTGCCAGCAGCCAATCGACAAGCTCCTACGAGCAGTACTTC
TRBV5-1	NA	NA	TRBJ2-7	CASSFTDWSYEQYF	TGCGCCAGCAGCTTCACGGACTGGTCCTACGAGCAGTACTTC
TRBV5-1	few	TRBD1	TRBJ2-7	CASSETGGLHEQYF	TGCGCCAGCTCTGAGACAGGGGGTCTCCACGAGCAGTACTTC
TRBV7-2	few	NA	TRBJ1-2	CASSFSGPVRGYTF	TGTGCCAGCAGCTTCTCCGGACCCGTAAGGGGCTACACCTTC
TRBV10-3	NA	NA	TRBJ1-1	CAISESRGGGNTEAFF	TGTGCCATCAGTGAATCCAGGGGAGGGGGGAACACTGAAGCTTTCTTT
TRBV5-5	few	NA	TRBJ1-1	CASSLESRGLEAFF	TGTGCCAGCAGCTTGGAGTCTCGGGGCCTAGAAGCTTTCTTT
TRBV4-3	NA	TRBD1	TRBJ1-2	CASSQERQGVPYGYTF	TGCGCCAGCAGCCAAGAACGGCAGGGGGTGCCTTATGGCTACACCTTC
TRBV7-3	NA	NA	TRBJ2-5	CASSLTGTLSETQYF	TGTGCCAGCAGCTTAACAGGGACCTTGTCCGAGACCCAGTACTTC
TRBV20-1	NA	NA	TRBJ2-1	CSARTGSSYNEQFF	TGCAGTGCTAGAACAGGGAGCTCCTACAATGAGCAGTTCTTC
TRBV9	few	NA	TRBJ2-5	CASSVGVRVQETQYF	TGTGCCAGCAGCGTAGGTGTTCGGGTCCAAGAGACCCAGTACTTC
TRBV29-1	few	NA	TRBJ2-7	CSGGQSFYEQYF	TGCAGCGGCGGACAGTCCTTCTACGAGCAGTACTTC
TRBV14	NA	NA	TRBJ2-3	CASSPSLLDLPDTQYF	TGTGCCAGCAGCCCTTCGTTGTTGGACCTTCCAGATACGCAGTATTTT
TRBV12-3/TRBV12-4	NA	NA	TRBJ2-7	CASSLAHPYEQYF	TGTGCCAGCAGTTTAGCGCATCCCTACGAGCAGTACTTC
TRBV12-3/TRBV12-4	few	TRBD1	TRBJ2-7	CASSLSGTGAFYEQYF	TGTGCCAGCAGTTTGTCCGGGACAGGCGCGTTCTACGAGCAGTACTTC
TRBV3-1	few	NA	TRBJ2-5	CASRTGTAVQETQYF	TGTGCCAGCAGGACGGGGACGGCTGTCCAAGAGACCCAGTACTTC
TRBV5-5	few	TRBD2	TRBJ2-2	CASSFQGLAGGAGELFF	TGTGCCAGCAGCTTTCAGGGACTAGCGGGAGGAGCCGGGGAGCTGTTTTTT
TRBV7-6	NA	TRBD1	TRBJ1-1	CASSEWTGQNTEAFF	TGTGCCAGCAGCGAGTGGACAGGTCAGAACACTGAAGCTTTCTTT
TRBV4-1	few	NA	TRBJ2-7	CASSQDGQFYEQYF	TGCGCCAGCAGCCAAGATGGGCAGTTTTACGAGCAGTACTTC
TRBV20-1	few	NA	TRBJ2-6	CSVGDNSGANVLTF	TGCAGTGTTGGGGACAACTCTGGGGCCAACGTCCTGACTTTC
TRBV5-1	few	NA	TRBJ2-2	CASSLEGDTPTGELFF	TGCGCCAGCAGCTTGGAGGGGGACACCCCAACCGGGGAGCTGTTTTTT
TRBV12-3/TRBV12-4	few	TRBD1	TRBJ2-7	CASSSGQGRSFEQYF	TGTGCCAGCAGTTCGGGACAGGGACGTTCTTTCGAGCAGTACTTC
TRBV6-1	NA	NA	TRBJ1-2	CASSPNLRGNYGYTF	TGTGCCAGCAGTCCGAACCTCCGGGGTAACTATGGCTACACCTTC
TRBV27	NA	NA	TRBJ1-4	CASSSITRWGEKLFF	TGTGCCAGCAGTTCAATAACCCGATGGGGTGAAAAACTGTTTTTT
TRBV15	NA	NA	TRBJ2-1	CATSSDGRPYNEQFF	TGTGCCACCAGCAGTGATGGGAGGCCCTACAATGAGCAGTTCTTC
TRBV6-2/TRBV6-3	many	NA	TRBJ1-5	CASSSGAGAGNQPQHF	TGTGCCAGCAGTTCAGGGGCGGGGGCAGGCAATCAGCCCCAGCATTTT
TRBV12-3/TRBV12-4	NA	NA	TRBJ1-1	CASTFSPGRHTEAFF	TGTGCCAGCACTTTTAGTCCGGGGAGGCACACTGAAGCTTTCTTT